The clone carrying this T cell receptor beta chain showed up many times. V lost 3 bases, J lost 4 bases, and 20 bases lay in between. Germline V CDR1 and CDR2: SGHRS, YFSETQ. The CDR3 contains 18 residues. The data were obtained in a study of T-cell reconstitution after alpha-beta-depleted transplantation in children. The TCRbeta library incorporated unique molecular identifiers. Each CDR3 protein is one row after TCRdb ran MiXCR on the PCR reads. The sample consists of roughly 90,000 distinct CDR3 sequences, 10% to 15% of them appearing once. The specimen comprised PBMCs from the stem cell graft donor, sampled from the stem cell graft. The sequence was obtained from a human donor who donated a stem cell graft to a child with inherited bone marrow failure. This chain joins TRBV5-1 and TRBJ2-6; perhaps TRBD1 as D (6 bases). The CDR3 region has the DNA TGCGCCAGCAGCTCCGGTACAGGGTTCTCTTGGGGGGCCAACGTCCTGACTTTC. This translates into CASSSGTGFSWGANVLTF.